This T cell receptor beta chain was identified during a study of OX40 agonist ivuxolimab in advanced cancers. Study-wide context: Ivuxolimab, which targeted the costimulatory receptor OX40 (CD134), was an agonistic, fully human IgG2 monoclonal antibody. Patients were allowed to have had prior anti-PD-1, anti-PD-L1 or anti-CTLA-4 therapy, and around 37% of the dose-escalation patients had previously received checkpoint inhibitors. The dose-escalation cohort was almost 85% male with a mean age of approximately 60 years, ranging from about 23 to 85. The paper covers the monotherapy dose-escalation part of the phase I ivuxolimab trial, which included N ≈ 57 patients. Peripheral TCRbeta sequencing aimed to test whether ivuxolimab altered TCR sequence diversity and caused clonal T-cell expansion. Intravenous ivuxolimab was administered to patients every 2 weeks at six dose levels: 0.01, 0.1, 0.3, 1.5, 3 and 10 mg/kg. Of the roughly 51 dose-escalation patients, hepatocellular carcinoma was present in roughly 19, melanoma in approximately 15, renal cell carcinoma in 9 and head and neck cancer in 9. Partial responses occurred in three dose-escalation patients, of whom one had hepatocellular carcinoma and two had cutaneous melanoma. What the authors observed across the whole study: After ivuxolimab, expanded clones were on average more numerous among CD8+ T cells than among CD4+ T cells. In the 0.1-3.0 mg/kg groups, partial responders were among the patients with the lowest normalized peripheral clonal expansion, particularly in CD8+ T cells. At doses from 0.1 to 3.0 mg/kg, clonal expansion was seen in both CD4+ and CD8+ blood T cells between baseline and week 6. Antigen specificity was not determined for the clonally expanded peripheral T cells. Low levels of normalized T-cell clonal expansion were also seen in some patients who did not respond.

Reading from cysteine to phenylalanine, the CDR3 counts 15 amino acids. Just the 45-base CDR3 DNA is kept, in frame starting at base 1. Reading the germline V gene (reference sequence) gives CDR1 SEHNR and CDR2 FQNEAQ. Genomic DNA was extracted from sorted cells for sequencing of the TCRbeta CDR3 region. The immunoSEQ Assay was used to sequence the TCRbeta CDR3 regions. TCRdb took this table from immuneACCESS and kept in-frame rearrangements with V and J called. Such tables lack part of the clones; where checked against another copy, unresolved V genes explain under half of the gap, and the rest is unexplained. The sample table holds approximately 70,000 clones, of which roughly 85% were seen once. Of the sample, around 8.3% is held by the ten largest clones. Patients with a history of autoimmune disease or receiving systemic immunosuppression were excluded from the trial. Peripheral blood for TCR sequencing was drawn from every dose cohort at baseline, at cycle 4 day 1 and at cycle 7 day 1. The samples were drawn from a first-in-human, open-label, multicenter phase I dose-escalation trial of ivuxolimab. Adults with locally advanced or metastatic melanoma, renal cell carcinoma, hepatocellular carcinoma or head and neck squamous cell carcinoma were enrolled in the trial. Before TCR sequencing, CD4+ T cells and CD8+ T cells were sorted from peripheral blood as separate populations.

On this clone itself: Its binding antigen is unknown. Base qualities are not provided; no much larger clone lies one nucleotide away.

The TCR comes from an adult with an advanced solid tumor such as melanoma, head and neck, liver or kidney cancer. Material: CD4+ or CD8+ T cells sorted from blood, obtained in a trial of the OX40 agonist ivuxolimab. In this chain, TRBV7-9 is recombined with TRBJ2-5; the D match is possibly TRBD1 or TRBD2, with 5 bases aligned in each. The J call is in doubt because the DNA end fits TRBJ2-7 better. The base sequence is TGTGCCAGCAGCTACCCGGGACCCAGCTCAGACGAGCAGTACTTC. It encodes CASSYPGPSSDEQYF.